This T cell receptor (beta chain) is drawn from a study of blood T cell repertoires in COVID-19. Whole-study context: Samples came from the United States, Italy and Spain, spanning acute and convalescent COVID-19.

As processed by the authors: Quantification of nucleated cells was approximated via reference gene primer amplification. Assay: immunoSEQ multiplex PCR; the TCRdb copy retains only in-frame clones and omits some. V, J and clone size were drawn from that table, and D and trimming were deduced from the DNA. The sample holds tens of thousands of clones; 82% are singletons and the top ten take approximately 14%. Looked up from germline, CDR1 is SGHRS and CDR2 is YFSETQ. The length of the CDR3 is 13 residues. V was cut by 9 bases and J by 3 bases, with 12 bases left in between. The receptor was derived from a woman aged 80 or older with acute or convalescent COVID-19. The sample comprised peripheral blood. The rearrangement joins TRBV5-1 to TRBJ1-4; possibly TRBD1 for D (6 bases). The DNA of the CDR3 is TGCGCCACCTCCAGGGGTTCTAATGAAAAACTGTTTTTT. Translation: CATSRGSNEKLFF.